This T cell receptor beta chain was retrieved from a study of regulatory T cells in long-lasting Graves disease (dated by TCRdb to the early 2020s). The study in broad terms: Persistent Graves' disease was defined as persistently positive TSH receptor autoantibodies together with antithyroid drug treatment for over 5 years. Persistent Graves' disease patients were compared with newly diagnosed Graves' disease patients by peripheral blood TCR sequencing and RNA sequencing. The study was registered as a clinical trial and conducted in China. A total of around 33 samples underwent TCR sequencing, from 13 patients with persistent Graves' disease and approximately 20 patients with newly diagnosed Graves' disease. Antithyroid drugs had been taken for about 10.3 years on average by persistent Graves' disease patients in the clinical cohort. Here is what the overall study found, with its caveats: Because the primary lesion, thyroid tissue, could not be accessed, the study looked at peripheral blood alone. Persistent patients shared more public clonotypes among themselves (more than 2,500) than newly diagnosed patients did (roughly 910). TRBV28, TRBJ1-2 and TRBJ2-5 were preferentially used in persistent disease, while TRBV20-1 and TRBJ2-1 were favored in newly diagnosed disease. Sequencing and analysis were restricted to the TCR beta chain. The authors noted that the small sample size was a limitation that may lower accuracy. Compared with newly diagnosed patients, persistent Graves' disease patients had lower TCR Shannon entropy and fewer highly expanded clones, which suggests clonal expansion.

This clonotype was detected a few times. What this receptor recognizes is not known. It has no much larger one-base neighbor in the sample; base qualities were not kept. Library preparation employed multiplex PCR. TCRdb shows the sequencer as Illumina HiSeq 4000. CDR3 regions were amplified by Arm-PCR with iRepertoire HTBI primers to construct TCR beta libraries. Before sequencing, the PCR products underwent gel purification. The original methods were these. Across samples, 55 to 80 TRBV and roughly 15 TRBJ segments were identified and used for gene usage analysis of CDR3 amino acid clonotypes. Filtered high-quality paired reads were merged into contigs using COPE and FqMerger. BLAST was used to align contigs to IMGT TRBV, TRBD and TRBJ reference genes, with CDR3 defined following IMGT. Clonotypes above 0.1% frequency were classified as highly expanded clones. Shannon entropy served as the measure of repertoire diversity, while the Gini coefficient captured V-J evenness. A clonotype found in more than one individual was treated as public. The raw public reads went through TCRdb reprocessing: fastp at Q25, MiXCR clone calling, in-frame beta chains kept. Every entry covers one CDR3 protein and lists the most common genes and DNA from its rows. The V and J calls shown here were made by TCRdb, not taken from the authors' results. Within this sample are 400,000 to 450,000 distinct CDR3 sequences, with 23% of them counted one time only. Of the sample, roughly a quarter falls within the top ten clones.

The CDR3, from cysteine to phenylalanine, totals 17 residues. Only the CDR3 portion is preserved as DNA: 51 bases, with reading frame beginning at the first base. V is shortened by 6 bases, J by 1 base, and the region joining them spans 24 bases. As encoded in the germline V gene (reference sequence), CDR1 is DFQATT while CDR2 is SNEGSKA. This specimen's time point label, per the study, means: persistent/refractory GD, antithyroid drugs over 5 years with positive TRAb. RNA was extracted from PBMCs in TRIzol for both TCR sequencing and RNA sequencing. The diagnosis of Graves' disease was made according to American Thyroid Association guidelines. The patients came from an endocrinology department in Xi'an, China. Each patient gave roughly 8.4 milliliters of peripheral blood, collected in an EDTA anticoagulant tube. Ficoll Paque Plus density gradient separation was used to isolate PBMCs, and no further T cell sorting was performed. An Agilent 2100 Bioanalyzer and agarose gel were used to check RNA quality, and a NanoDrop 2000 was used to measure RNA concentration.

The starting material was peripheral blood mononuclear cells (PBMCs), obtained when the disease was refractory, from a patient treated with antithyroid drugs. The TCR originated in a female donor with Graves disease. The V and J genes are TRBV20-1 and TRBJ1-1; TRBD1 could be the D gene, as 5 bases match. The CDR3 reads CSAKGRDLGQANTEAFF. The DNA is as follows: TGCAGTGCCAAAGGGCGGGACTTAGGTCAGGCGAACACTGAAGCTTTCTTT.